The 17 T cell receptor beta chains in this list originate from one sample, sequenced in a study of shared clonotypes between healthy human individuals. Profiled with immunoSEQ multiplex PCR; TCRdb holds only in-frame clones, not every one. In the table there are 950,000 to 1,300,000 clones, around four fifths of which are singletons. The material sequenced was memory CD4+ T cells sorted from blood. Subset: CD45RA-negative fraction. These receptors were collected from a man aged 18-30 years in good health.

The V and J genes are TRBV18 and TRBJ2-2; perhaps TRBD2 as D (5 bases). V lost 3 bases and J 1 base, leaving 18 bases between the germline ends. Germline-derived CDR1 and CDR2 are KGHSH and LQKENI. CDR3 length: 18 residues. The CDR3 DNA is TGTGCCAGCTCACCTGCCCCGTCGGGGATAGGGAACACCGGGGAGCTGTTTTTT. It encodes CASSPAPSGIGNTGELFF. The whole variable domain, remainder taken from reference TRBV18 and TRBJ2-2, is NAGVMQNPRHLVRRRGQEARLRCSPMKGHSHVYWYRQLPEEGLKFMVYLQKENIIDESGMPKERFSAEFPKEGPSILRIQQVVRGDSAAYFCASSPAPSGIGNTGELFFGEGSRLTVL.

The CDR3 loop reads CASSADRGRQPQHF. As DNA, the CDR3 is TGTGCCAGCAGCGCCGACAGGGGGCGTCAGCCCCAGCATTTT. This chain uses TRBV5-4 with TRBJ1-5, with 10 bases identical to TRBD1. With 4 bases clipped from V and 6 bases from J, the junction kept 4 bases outside the gene matches. The germline gives CDR1 SGHNT, CDR2 YYREEE (reference sequence). The CDR3 runs 14 residues.

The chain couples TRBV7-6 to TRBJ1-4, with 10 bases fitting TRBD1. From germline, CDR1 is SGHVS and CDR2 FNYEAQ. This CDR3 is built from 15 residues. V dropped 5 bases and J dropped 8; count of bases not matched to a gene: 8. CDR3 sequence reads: CASSLQPGQGEKLFF. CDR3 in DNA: TGTGCCAGCAGCCTACAGCCGGGACAGGGGGAAAAACTGTTTTTT.

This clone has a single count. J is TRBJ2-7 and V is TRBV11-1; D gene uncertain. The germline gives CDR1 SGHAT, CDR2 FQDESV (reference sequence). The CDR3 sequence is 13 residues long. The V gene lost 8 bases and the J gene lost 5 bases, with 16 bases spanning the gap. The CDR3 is CASRNGQKDEQYF. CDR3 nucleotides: TGTGCCAGCCGTAACGGCCAGAAGGACGAGCAGTACTTC.

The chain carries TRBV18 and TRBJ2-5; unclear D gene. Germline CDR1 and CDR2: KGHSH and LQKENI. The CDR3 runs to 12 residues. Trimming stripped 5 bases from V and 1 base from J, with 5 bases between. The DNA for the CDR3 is TGTGCCAGCTCATCGAGCCAAGAGACCCAGTACTTC. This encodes CASSSSQETQYF.

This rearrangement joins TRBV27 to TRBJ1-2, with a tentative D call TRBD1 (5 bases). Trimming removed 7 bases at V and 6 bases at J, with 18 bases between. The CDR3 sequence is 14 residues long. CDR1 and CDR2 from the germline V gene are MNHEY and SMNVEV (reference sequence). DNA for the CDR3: TGTGCCAGCACCCCGAATCACGGGGGGGATGGCTACACCTTC. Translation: CASTPNHGGDGYTF.

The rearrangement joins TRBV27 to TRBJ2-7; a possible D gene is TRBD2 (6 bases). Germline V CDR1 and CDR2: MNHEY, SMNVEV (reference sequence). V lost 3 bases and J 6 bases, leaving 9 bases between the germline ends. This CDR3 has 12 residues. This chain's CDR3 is CASSFRGSEQYF. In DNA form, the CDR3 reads TGTGCCAGCAGTTTCCGGGGGAGCGAGCAGTACTTC.

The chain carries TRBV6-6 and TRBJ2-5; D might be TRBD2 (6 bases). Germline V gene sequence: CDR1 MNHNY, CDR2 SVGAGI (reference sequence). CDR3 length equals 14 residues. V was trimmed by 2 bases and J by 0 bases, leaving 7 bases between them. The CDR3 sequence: CASSYGGNQETQYF. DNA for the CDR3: TGTGCCAGCAGTTACGGGGGGAACCAAGAGACCCAGTACTTC.

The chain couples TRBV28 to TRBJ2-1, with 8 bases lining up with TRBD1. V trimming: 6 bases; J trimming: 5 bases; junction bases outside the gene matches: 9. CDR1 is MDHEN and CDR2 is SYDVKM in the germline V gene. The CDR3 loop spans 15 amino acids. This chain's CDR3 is CASSSTGEAHNEQFF. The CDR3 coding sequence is TGTGCCAGCAGCTCGACAGGGGAAGCCCACAATGAGCAGTTCTTC.

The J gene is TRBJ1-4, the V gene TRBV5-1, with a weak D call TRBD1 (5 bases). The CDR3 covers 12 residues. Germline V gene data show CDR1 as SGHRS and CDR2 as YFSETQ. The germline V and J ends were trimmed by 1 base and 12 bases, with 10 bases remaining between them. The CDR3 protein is CASSLFGGELFF. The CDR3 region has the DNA TGCGCCAGCAGCTTGTTTGGGGGGGAACTGTTTTTT. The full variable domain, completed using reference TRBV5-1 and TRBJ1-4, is KAGVTQTPRYLIKTRGQQVTLSCSPISGHRSVSWYQQTPGQGLQFLFEYFSETQRNKGNFPGRFSGRQFSNSRSEMNVSTLELGDSALYLCASSLFGGELFFGSGTQLSVL.

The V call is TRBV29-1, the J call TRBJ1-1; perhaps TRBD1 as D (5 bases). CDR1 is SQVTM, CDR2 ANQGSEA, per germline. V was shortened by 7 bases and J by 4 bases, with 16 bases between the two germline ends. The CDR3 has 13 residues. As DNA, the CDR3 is TGCAGCGCCCTGGGGGGGAGAGGCACTGAAGCTTTCTTT. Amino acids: CSALGGRGTEAFF.

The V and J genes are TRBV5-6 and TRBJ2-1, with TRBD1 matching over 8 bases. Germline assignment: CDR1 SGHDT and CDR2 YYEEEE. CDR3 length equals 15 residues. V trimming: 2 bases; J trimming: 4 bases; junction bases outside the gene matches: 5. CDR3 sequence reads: CASSFRDRYYNEQFF. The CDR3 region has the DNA TGTGCCAGCAGCTTCCGGGACAGGTATTACAATGAGCAGTTCTTC.

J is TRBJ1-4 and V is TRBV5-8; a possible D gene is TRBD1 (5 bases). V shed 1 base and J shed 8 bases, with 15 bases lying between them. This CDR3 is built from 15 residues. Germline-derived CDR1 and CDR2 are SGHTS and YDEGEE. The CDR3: CASSLKTGQGEKLFF. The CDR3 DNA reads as TGTGCCAGCAGCTTGAAGACGGGCCAGGGAGAAAAACTGTTTTTT.

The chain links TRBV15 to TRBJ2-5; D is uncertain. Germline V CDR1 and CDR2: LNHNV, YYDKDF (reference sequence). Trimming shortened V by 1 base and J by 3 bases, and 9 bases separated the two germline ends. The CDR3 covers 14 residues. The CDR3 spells CATSRGGREETQYF. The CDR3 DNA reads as TGTGCCACCAGCAGAGGGGGTAGGGAAGAGACCCAGTACTTC.

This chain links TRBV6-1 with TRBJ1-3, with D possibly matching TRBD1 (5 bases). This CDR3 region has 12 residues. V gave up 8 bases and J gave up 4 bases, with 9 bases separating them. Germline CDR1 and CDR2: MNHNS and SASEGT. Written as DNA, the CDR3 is TGTGCCAGCGTCGGGGCAGGAAACACCATATATTTT. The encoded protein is CASVGAGNTIYF.

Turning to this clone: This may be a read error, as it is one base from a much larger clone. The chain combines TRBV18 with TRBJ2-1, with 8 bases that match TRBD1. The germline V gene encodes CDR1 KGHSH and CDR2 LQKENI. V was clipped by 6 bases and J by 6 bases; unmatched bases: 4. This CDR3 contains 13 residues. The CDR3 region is CASSWTGFNEQFF. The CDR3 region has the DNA TGTGCCAGCTCCTGGACAGGGTTCAATGAGCAGTTCTTC. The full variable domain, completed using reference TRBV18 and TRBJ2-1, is NAGVMQNPRHLVRRRGQEARLRCSPMKGHSHVYWYRQLPEEGLKFMVYLQKENIIDESGMPKERFSAEFPKEGPSILRIQQVVRGDSAAYFCASSWTGFNEQFFGPGTRLTVL.

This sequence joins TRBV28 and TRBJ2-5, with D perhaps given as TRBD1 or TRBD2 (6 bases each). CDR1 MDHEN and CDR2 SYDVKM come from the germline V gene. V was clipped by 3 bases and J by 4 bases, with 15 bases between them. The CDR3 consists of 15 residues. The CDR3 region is CASSLGAGRRETQYF. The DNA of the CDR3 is TGTGCCAGCAGTTTGGGGGCGGGACGTCGAGAGACCCAGTACTTC.